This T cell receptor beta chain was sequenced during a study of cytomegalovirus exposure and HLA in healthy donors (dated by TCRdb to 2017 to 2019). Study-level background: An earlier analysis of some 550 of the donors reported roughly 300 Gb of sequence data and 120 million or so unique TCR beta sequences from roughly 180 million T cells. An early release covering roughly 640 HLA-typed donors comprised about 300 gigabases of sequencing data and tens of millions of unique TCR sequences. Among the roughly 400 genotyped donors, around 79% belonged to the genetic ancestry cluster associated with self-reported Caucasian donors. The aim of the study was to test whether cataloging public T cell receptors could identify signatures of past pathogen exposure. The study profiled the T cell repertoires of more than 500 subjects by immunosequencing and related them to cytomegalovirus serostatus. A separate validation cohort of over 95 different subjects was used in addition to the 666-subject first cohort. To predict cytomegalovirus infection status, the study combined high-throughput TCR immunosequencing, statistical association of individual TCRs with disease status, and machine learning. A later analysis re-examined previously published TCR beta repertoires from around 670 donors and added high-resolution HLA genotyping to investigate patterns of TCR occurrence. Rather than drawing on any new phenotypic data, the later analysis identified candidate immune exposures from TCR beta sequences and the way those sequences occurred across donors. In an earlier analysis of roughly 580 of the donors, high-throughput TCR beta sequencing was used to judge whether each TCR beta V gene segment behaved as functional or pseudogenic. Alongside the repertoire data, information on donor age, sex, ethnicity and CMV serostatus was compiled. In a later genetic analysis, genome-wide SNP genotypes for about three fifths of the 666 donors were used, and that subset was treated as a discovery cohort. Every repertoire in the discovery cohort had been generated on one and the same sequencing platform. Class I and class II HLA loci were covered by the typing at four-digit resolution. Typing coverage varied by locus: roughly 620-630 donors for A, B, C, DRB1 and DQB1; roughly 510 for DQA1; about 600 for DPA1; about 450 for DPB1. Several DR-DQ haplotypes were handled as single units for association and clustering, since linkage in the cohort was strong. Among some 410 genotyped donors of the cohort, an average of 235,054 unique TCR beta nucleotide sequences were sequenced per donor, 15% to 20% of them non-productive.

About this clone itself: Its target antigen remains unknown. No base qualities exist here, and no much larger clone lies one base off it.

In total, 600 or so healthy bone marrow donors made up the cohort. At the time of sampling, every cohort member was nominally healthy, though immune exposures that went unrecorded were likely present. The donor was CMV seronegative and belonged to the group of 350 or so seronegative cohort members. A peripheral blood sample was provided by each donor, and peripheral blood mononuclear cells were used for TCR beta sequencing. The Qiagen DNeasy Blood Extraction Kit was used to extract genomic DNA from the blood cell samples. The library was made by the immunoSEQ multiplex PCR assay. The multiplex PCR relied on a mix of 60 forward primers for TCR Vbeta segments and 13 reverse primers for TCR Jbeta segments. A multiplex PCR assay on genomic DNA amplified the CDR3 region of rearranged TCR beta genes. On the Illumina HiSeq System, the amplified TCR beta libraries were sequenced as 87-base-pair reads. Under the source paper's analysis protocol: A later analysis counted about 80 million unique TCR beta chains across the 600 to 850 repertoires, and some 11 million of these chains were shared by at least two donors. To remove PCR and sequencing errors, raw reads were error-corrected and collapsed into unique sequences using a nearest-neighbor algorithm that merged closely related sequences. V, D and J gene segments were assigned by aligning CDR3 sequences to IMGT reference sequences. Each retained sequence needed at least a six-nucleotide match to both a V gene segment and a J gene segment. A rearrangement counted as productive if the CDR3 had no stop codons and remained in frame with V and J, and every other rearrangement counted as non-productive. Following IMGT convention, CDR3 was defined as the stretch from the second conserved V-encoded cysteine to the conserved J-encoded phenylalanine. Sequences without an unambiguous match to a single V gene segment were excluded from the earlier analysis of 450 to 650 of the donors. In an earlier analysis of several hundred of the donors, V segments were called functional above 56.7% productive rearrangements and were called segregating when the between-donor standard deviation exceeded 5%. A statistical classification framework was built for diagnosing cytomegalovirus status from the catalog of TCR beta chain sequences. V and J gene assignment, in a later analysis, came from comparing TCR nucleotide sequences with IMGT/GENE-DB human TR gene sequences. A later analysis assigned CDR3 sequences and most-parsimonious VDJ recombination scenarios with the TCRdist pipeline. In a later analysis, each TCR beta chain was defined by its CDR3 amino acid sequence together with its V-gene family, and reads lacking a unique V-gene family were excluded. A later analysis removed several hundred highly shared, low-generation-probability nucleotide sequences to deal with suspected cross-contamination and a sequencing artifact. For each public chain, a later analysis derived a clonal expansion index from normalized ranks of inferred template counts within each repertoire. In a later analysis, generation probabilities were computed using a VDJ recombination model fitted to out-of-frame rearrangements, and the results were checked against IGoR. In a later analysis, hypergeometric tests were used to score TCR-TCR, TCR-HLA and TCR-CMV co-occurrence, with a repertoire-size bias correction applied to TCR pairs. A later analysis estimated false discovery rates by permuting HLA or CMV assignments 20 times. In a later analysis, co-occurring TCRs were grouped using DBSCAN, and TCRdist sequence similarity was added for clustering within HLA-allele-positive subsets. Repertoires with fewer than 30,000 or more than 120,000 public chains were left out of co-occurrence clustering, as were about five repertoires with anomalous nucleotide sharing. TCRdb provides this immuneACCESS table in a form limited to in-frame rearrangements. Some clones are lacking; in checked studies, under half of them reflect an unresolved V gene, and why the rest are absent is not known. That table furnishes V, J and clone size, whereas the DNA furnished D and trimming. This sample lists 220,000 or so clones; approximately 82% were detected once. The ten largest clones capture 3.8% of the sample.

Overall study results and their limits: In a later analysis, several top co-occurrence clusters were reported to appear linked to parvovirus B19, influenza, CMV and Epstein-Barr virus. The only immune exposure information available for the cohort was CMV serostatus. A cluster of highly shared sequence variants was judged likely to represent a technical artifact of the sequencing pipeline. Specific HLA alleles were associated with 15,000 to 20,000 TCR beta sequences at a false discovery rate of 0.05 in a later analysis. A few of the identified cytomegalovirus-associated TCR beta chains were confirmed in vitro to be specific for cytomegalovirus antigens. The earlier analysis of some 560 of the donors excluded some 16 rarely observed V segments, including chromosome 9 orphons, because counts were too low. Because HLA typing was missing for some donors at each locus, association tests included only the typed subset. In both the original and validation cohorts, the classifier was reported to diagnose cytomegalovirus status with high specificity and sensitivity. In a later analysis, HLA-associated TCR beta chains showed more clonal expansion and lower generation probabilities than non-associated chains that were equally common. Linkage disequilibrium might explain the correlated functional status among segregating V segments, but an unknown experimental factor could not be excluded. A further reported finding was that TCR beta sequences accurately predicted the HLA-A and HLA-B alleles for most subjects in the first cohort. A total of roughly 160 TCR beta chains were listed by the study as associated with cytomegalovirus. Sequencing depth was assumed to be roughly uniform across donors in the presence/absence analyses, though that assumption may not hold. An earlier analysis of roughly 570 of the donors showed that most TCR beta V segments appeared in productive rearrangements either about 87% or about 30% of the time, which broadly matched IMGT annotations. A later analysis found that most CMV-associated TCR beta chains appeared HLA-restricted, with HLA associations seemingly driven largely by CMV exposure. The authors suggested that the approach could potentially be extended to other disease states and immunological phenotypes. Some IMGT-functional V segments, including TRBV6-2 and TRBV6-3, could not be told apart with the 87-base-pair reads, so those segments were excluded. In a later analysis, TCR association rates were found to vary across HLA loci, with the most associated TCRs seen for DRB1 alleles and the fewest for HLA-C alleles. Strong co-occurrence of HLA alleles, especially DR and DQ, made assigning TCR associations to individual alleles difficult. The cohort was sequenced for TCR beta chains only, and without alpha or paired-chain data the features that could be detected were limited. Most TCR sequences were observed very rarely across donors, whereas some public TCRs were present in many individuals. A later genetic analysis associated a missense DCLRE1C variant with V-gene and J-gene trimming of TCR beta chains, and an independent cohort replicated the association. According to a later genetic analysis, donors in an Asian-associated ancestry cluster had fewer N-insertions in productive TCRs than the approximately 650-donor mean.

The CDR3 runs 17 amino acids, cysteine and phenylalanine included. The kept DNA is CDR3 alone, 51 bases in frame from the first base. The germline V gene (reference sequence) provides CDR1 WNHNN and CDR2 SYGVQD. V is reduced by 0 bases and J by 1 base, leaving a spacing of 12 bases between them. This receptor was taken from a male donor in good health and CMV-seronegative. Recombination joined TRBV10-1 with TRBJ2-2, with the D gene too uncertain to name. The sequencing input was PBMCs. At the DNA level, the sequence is TGCGCCAGCAGTGAGTCGACGGGTGGAAAGAACACCGGGGAGCTGTTTTTT. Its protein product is CASSESTGGKNTGELFF.